Each of the 12 T cell receptor beta chains below was sequenced from the same sample in a study of T cells after yellow fever vaccination. One entry per CDR3 protein results from TCRdb running MiXCR on the 5' RACE reads. Of some 320,000 distinct CDR3 sequences in the sample, around 10% were seen once. Here the sequenced sample was CD4+ T cells sorted from PBMCs, taken 5 days after the yellow fever booster vaccination. The receptor source for this set is a young man who received the YFV17D yellow fever vaccine.

There are a few counts of this clonotype. This chain connects TRBV9 to TRBJ2-5; perhaps TRBD2 as D (6 bases). Germline CDR1 SGDLS, CDR2 YYNGEE. With 3 bases removed from V and 3 bases from J, the gap between germline ends came to 12 bases. The CDR3 has 14 amino acids. In DNA form, the CDR3 reads TGTGCCAGCAGCGGGAATGCGGGGAAAGAGACCCAGTACTTC. This sequence encodes CASSGNAGKETQYF.

There are a few counts of this clonotype. The V gene is TRBV2, the J gene TRBJ2-7; the D gene could be TRBD1 or TRBD2 (5 bases each). The CDR3 totals 14 residues. Trimming removed 5 bases at V and 6 bases at J, with 17 bases between. Germline lookup yields CDR1 SNHLY and CDR2 FYNNEI. The CDR3 nucleotides read TGTGCCAGCAGTCCGCAGGGAGAGTACCGCGAGCAGTACTTC. Its protein is CASSPQGEYREQYF.

In its sample, this clonotype was seen a few times. V is TRBV5-1 and J is TRBJ2-2; D is unclear. This CDR3 comprises 14 residues. The V end lost 0 bases, the J end lost 6 bases, and 9 bases lay between the germline ends. Germline CDR1 and CDR2: SGHRS and YFSETQ. The CDR3 protein is CASSLDPGPGELFF. The CDR3 nucleotides are TGCGCCAGCAGCTTGGATCCGGGCCCCGGGGAGCTGTTTTTT.

This clonotype was recorded a few times. The gene calls are TRBV3-1 and TRBJ1-2, with unresolved D. V was pared by 3 bases and J by 6 bases, with 14 bases between. The CDR3 runs to 14 residues. Per germline, CDR1 LGHDT and CDR2 YNNKEL (reference sequence). The CDR3 loop reads CASSHRSGGDGYTF. DNA of the CDR3: TGTGCCAGCAGCCACCGGTCGGGTGGGGATGGCTACACCTTC.

This clonotype showed up just a few times. The J gene is TRBJ2-3, the V gene TRBV20-1, with D possibly being TRBD1 or TRBD2 (5 bases each). Between the trimmed V and J ends, which lost 5 bases and 5 bases, there was a span of 14 bases. This CDR3 region has 13 residues. Germline V gives CDR1 DFQATT, CDR2 SNEGSKA (reference sequence). The CDR3 nucleotides read TGCAGTGCTGGAAACCGGGACCGAGATACGCAGTATTTT. Its protein is CSAGNRDRDTQYF.

The sample holds many counts of this clonotype. The CDR3 sequence is CASSLARFGGGARTDTQYF. Written as DNA, the CDR3 is TGTGCCAGCAGCTTAGCGAGATTCGGCGGGGGGGCTCGCACAGATACGCAGTATTTT. The V and J genes are TRBV7-2 and TRBJ2-3; 9 bases map to TRBD2. Germline V gene lookup returns CDR1 SGHTA and CDR2 FQGNSA. The J segment lost 1 base and the V segment lost 0 bases, leaving 11 bases of the junction unmatched. The CDR3 consists of 19 residues.

This clonotype was observed a few times. The V call is TRBV30, the J call TRBJ1-6; no clear D gene. The CDR3 is 16 residues long. The germline gives CDR1 GTSNPN, CDR2 SVGIG (reference sequence). The V gene lost 0 bases and the J gene lost 6 bases, with 15 bases spanning the gap. The CDR3 DNA is TGTGCCTGGAGTGTAAAATGGGGTTCCGGTAATTCACCCCTCCACTTT. Translated: CAWSVKWGSGNSPLHF.

This clonotype was counted between two and nine times. The gene calls are TRBV6-2 or TRBV6-3 and TRBJ2-7; no reliable D call. Trimming shortened V by 4 bases and J by 7 bases, and 11 bases separated the two germline ends. Germline V gene lookup returns CDR1 MNHEY and CDR2 SVGEGT. The CDR3 consists of 12 residues. The CDR3 spells CASSSESREQYF. CDR3 bases: TGTGCCAGCAGTTCGGAGTCCAGGGAGCAGTACTTC.

This clonotype was seen many times. A read error may account for a junction end that differs from germline. The chain joins TRBV29-1 to TRBJ2-3, with D hard to call. Germline CDR1 is SQVTM and CDR2 is ANQGSEA. The CDR3 has 13 residues. The CDR3, as DNA: TGCAGCGTTGTATCACATGAGAAAGATGCGCAGTATTTT. Translation: CSVVSHEKDAQYF.

The CDR3 DNA reads TGCAGCGGAGGACTGGTCACCGGGGAGCTGTTTTTT. It encodes CSGGLVTGELFF. The gene calls are TRBV29-1 and TRBJ2-2, with D maybe TRBD2 (5 bases). The CDR3 loop spans 12 amino acids. Trimming took 7 bases from V and 4 from J, leaving 10 bases between them. The germline V gene has CDR1 SQVTM and CDR2 ANQGSEA.

This clonotype was detected a few times. This chain joins TRBV5-1 and TRBJ2-7; 7 bases line up with TRBD1. V shed 6 bases, J shed 4 bases, and the junction held 16 bases outside the gene matches. Germline lookup yields CDR1 SGHRS and CDR2 YFSETQ. This CDR3 contains 16 residues. The CDR3 DNA reads as TGCGCCAGCACCCCCCGAGGGGACAGCCATTTTTACGAGCAGTACTTC. Protein product: CASTPRGDSHFYEQYF. Looking up the rest from reference TRBV5-1 and TRBJ2-7 gives the full variable domain: KAGVTQTPRYLIKTRGQQVTLSCSPISGHRSVSWYQQTPGQGLQFLFEYFSETQRNKGNFPGRFSGRQFSNSRSEMNVSTLELGDSALYLCASTPRGDSHFYEQYFGPGTRLTVT.

The chain recombines TRBV7-2 with TRBJ2-5, with 10 bases aligning to TRBD1. The CDR3 consists of 14 residues. CDR1 and CDR2 from the germline V gene are SGHTA and FQGNSA. After removal of 5 bases from V and 3 bases from J, the junction contained 3 bases not matched to a gene. CDR3 in DNA: TGTGCCAGCAGCCCGGACAGGGGGAAAGAGACCCAGTACTTC. Translated: CASSPDRGKETQYF.